The 15 T cell receptor beta chains reported below all come from one sample, sequenced in a study of cytomegalovirus exposure and HLA in healthy donors. Vbeta (60) and Jbeta (13) primers were used in the PCR. Clones were sequenced by immunoSEQ multiplex PCR, and TCRdb holds only the in-frame ones, with some missing. The sample consists of about 190,000 clones, under 80% of them appearing once. Material: PBMCs. These receptors were obtained from a man aged 30-40 years in good health and CMV-seropositive.

This chain connects TRBV5-6 to TRBJ1-4, with D unclear. This CDR3 spans 15 amino acids. The germline V and J ends were trimmed by 2 bases and 4 bases, with 12 bases remaining between them. The germline V gene has CDR1 SGHDT and CDR2 YYEEEE. CDR3 DNA: TGTGCCAGCAGCTTCGGAGGGCTAGATAATGAAAAACTGTTTTTT. Protein sequence: CASSFGGLDNEKLFF.

This clone has just a few counts. The chain carries TRBV7-6 and TRBJ2-5, with 12 bases lining up with TRBD2. V gave up 5 bases and J gave up 11 bases; unmatched junction bases: 6. Germline lookup yields CDR1 SGHVS and CDR2 FNYEAQ. The CDR3 has 13 residues. CDR3 sequence (DNA): TGTGCCAGCAGCCCTCGGACTAGCGGGACTCAGTACTTC. It is translated as CASSPRTSGTQYF.

The gene calls are TRBV5-1 and TRBJ2-5; 9 bases are a match to TRBD1. CDR1 is SGHRS and CDR2 is YFSETQ in the germline V gene. V gave up 5 bases and J gave up 5 bases; unmatched junction bases: 4. This CDR3 region has 13 residues. The CDR3 coding sequence is TGCGCCAGCAGACAGGGGGCCGGTGAGACCCAGTACTTC. It codes for CASRQGAGETQYF.

The J gene is TRBJ2-7, the V gene TRBV2; 8 bases match TRBD1. Germline-derived CDR1 and CDR2 are SNHLY and FYNNEI. This CDR3 comprises 11 residues. The ends lost 4 bases at V and 12 bases at J; junction bases unmatched: 5. Here the CDR3 reads CASSARGPWYF. CDR3 nucleotides: TGTGCCAGCAGTGCCAGGGGGCCCTGGTACTTC.

The V gene is TRBV5-4, the J gene TRBJ1-2, with a tentative D call TRBD1 (6 bases). The CDR3 extends over 13 amino acids. V was clipped by 4 bases and J by 5 bases, with 12 bases between them. CDR1 SGHNT and CDR2 YYREEE come from the germline V gene (reference sequence). The CDR3 DNA reads as TGTGCCAGCAGCATGCAGGGGCGGTATGGCTACACCTTC. It specifies CASSMQGRYGYTF.

The sample holds one count of this clone. This chain joins TRBV6-5 and TRBJ2-7, with 7 bases matching TRBD2. V dropped 6 bases and J dropped 0; count of bases not matched to a gene: 8. The CDR3 extends over 15 amino acids. Germline V gene sequence: CDR1 MNHEY, CDR2 SVGAGI. In nucleotides, the CDR3 is TGTGCCAGCAGGTCTAGCGGAGCGAGCTCCTACGAGCAGTACTTC. Translation gives CASRSSGASSYEQYF.

This chain uses TRBV18 with TRBJ2-7; a weak D match, TRBD1 (5 bases). V shed 3 bases and J shed 1 base, with 10 bases lying between them. Germline V gene lookup returns CDR1 KGHSH and CDR2 LQKENI. The CDR3 has 14 amino acids. The CDR3 loop reads CASSPGSGSYEQYF. In DNA form, the CDR3 reads TGTGCCAGCTCACCTGGTTCAGGGTCCTACGAGCAGTACTTC. Using reference TRBV18 and TRBJ2-7 for the parts outside the CDR3, the full variable domain is NAGVMQNPRHLVRRRGQEARLRCSPMKGHSHVYWYRQLPEEGLKFMVYLQKENIIDESGMPKERFSAEFPKEGPSILRIQQVVRGDSAAYFCASSPGSGSYEQYFGPGTRLTVT.

V and J are TRBV29-1 and TRBJ2-1; 8 positions match TRBD2. Losses at the gene ends were 4 bases for V and 9 bases for J; bases not matched to a gene: 11. Looked up from germline, CDR1 is SQVTM and CDR2 is ANQGSEA. The CDR3 loop spans 14 amino acids. This CDR3 is CSVVVQRGSGEQFF. The CDR3 DNA sequence: TGCAGCGTTGTAGTACAGCGGGGGTCTGGTGAGCAGTTCTTC.

This clone occurred once. The chain recombines TRBV9 with TRBJ2-5, with 14 bases matching TRBD2. From germline, CDR1 is SGDLS and CDR2 YYNGEE. The junction had 5 bases not matched to a gene; V was cut back by 3 bases and J by 4 bases. The CDR3 is 16 residues long. CDR3 loop: CASSASGLAGVETQYF. Written as DNA, the CDR3 is TGTGCCAGCAGCGCATCGGGACTAGCGGGAGTAGAGACCCAGTACTTC.

The CDR3 region has the DNA TGCGCCAGCAGCCAAGCCGACAGCAAGAATTATGGCTACACCTTC. This gives the protein CASSQADSKNYGYTF. This chain joins TRBV4-3 and TRBJ1-2, with a weak D call TRBD1 (5 bases). The CDR3 is 15 amino acids. Trimming removed 1 base from V and 5 bases from J, with 14 bases in between. Germline-derived CDR1 and CDR2 are LGHNA and YSLEER.

J is TRBJ2-7 and V is TRBV7-2, with TRBD2 matching over 8 bases. Germline V gene sequence: CDR1 SGHTA, CDR2 FQGNSA. CDR3 size: 17 residues. V lost 7 bases and J lost 1; bases outside the gene matches: 15. The CDR3 reads CASIPRAGGSESYEQYF. CDR3 coding DNA: TGTGCCAGCATCCCAAGGGCGGGGGGTTCGGAGTCCTACGAGCAGTACTTC.

The CDR3 nucleotides read TGTGCCAGCAGATCCACAGGGGTGCAGTTCTTC. Amino acids: CASRSTGVQFF. The chain is built from TRBV5-8 and TRBJ2-1; 7 bases map to TRBD1. Germline loops: CDR1 SGHTS, CDR2 YDEGEE. With V trimmed by 5 bases and J by 12 bases, 5 bases remained unmatched. The CDR3 length is 11 residues. The full variable domain, its missing parts supplied by reference TRBV5-8 and TRBJ2-1, is EAGVTQSPTHLIKTRGQQATLRCSPISGHTSVYWYQQALGLGLQFLLWYDEGEERNRGNFPPRFSGRQFPNYSSELNVNALELEDSALYLCASRSTGVQFFGPGTRLTVL.

The chain carries TRBV5-8 and TRBJ1-2; 7 bases are shared with TRBD1. CDR1 SGHTS and CDR2 YDEGEE come from the germline V gene. V shed 1 base and J 8 bases; nucleotides not matched to a gene: 14. The CDR3 has 16 residues. The CDR3 DNA reads as TGTGCCAGCAGCTTGTGGGGGTCCTGGAACAGGGGAGGCTACACCTTC. Translating gives CASSLWGSWNRGGYTF.

This clone was recorded once. V is TRBV9 and J is TRBJ2-1; TRBD2 matches 14 bases. V lost 5 bases and J lost 9; bases outside the gene matches: 7. CDR3 length: 15 amino acids. CDR1 and CDR2 from the germline V gene are SGDLS and YYNGEE. The CDR3 nucleotides are TGTGCCAGCAGTGGGACTAGCGGGGGTCACGGTGAGCAGTTCTTC. It is translated as CASSGTSGGHGEQFF. The whole variable domain, filled in from reference TRBV9 and TRBJ2-1, reads DSGVTQTPKHLITATGQRVTLRCSPRSGDLSVYWYQQSLDQGLQFLIQYYNGEERAKGNILERFSAQQFPDLHSELNLSSLELGDSALYFCASSGTSGGHGEQFFGPGTRLTVL.

J is TRBJ1-4 and V is TRBV27; TRBD1 agrees at 7 bases. V dropped 1 base and J dropped 3; count of bases not matched to a gene: 5. Germline-derived CDR1 and CDR2 are MNHEY and SMNVEV (reference sequence). The CDR3 spans 16 residues. CDR3 sequence: CASSLFAQGPNEKLFF. DNA of the CDR3: TGTGCCAGCAGTTTATTCGCACAGGGGCCTAATGAAAAACTGTTTTTT. Full variable domain (remainder filled in from reference TRBV27 and TRBJ1-4): EAQVTQNPRYLITVTGKKLTVTCSQNMNHEYMSWYRQDPGLGLRQIYYSMNVEVTDKGDVPEGYKVSRKEKRNFPLILESPSPNQTSLYFCASSLFAQGPNEKLFFGSGTQLSVL.